This T cell receptor beta chain is from a study of blood T cell repertoires in COVID-19. Study-wide context: Material from acute and convalescent COVID-19 was sourced from the United States, Italy and Spain. PBMCs, B-cell-depleted T cells, or T cells were the source of the cDNA or gDNA that made up the material.

Germline V gene sequence: CDR1 SGHAT, CDR2 FQNNGV. The CDR3 loop spans 14 amino acids. V lost 5 bases to trimming and J lost 1 base, with 11 bases between them. Some clones are missing from TCRdb's copy, which holds only in-frame ones; the method was immunoSEQ multiplex PCR. The table has approximately 92,000 clones, approximately 88% seen once. The receptor was isolated from an older woman with COVID-19, enrolled during active disease. Source material: peripheral blood. This rearrangement joins TRBV11-2 to TRBJ1-1; D remains unclear. DNA of the CDR3: TGTGCCAGCAGCGTCACGACACCGAACACTGAAGCTTTCTTT. Encoded protein: CASSVTTPNTEAFF. The full variable domain, completed using reference TRBV11-2 and TRBJ1-1, is EAGVAQSPRYKIIEKRQSVAFWCNPISGHATLYWYQQILGQGPKLLIQFQNNGVVDDSQLPKDRFSAERLKGVDSTLKIQPAKLEDSAVYLCASSVTTPNTEAFFGQGTRLTVV.